A single sample is the source of the 5 T cell receptor beta chains below, sequenced in a study of T cells in tuberculosis (dated by TCRdb to the late 2010s). The protocol used for the library was the immunoSEQ multiplex PCR assay. Held by TCRdb, this immuneACCESS table contains in-frame sequences only and omits some clones. Under half of the omission traces to an unresolved V gene where checked; the cause of the rest is unknown. For this sample the table gives some 49,000 clones, of which around 96% were detected only once. The top ten clonotypes cover about 1.5% of the sample. In light of the paper, this sample's time point label describes: new active TB diagnosis, blood taken before or within 7 days of starting treatment. The sample consisted of PBMCs, taken at tuberculosis diagnosis. All receptors derive from an adult with tuberculosis.

This clone was counted a single time. The chain employs TRBV6-5 and TRBJ1-2; the D gene is possibly TRBD1 (5 bases). V lost 4 bases to trimming and J lost 5 bases, with 8 bases between them. The length of the CDR3 is 12 residues. CDR1 and CDR2 from the germline V gene are MNHEY and SVGAGI. The CDR3 sequence is CASSSGDYGYTF. The CDR3 DNA reads TGTGCCAGCAGTTCGGGGGATTATGGCTACACCTTC.

CDR3 nucleotide sequence: TGTGCCAGCAGCTCACTCAGGGGAAGCACAGATACGCAGTATTTT. It yields the protein CASSSLRGSTDTQYF. The chain recombines TRBV7-2 with TRBJ2-3, with D maybe TRBD1 (6 bases). The CDR3 totals 15 residues. V shed 4 bases and J shed 0 bases, with 11 bases lying between them. Germline V CDR1 and CDR2: SGHTA, FQGNSA.

The chain is built from TRBV28 and TRBJ1-2; D possibly corresponds to TRBD1 (5 bases). The germline V gene encodes CDR1 MDHEN and CDR2 SYDVKM. There are 19 residues in the CDR3. V was clipped by 6 bases and J by 1 base, with 27 bases between them. The CDR3 here is CASSLGQGWGGWLNYGYTF. CDR3 coding DNA: TGTGCCAGCAGCCTAGGGCAGGGATGGGGTGGTTGGCTTAACTATGGCTACACCTTC.

This clone was seen a single time. The V and J genes are TRBV9 and TRBJ1-1; D possibly corresponds to TRBD1 (6 bases). The CDR3 sequence is 14 residues long. V was shortened by 0 bases and J by 5 bases, with 11 bases between the two germline ends. Germline CDR1 reads SGDLS; CDR2 reads YYNGEE. CDR3 DNA: TGTGCCAGCAGCGTAGGTAACAGGGCAACTGAAGCTTTCTTT. Protein sequence: CASSVGNRATEAFF.

V is TRBV25-1 and J is TRBJ2-2; TRBD2 matches at 7 bases. With 5 bases clipped from V and 4 bases from J, the junction kept 4 bases outside the gene matches. Germline V gene lookup returns CDR1 MGHDK and CDR2 SYGVNS. The CDR3 runs to 14 residues. For the CDR3, the DNA is TGTGCCAGCAGTCTCTGGGGGGGCACCGGGGAGCTGTTTTTT. Translating gives CASSLWGGTGELFF.